These 14 T cell receptor beta chains were all obtained from the same sample, sequenced in a study of CD8+ T cells in alopecia areata. Pooled cutaneous lymph node cells were sorted using CD4, CD8alpha, NKG2D, NKG2ACE and other markers. Extracted from the samples, RNA was reverse transcribed into cDNA to serve as the sequencing template. Using immunoSEQ multiplex PCR, the repertoire was profiled, and TCRdb retains in-frame clones only, with some absent. The sample shows about 270,000 clones, none of them appearing just once. Sequencing used CD4+ T cells sorted from a lymph node. The source of these receptors is a C3H/HeJ mouse with alopecia areata. This strain has MHC haplotype H2-k.

About this clone: Any gene name here is a mouse gene name. The read is 4 residues too short to cover the CDR3 end, so that end is filled in from the germline J gene. Different DNA sequences within this sample yield the same CDR3. This sequence joins TRBV19 and TRBJ1-2, with D maybe TRBD1 (6 bases). V was clipped by 2 bases and J by 1 base, with 9 bases between them. The CDR3 spans 14 residues. Germline V gives CDR1 FNHDT, CDR2 SITEND (reference sequence). CDR3 loop: CASSIRDKNSDYTF. The sequenced part of the CDR3 DNA is TGTGCCAGCAGTATCCGGGACAAAAACTCC.

To note about this clone: Gene names and germline match the mouse. The read terminates 4 residues ahead of where the CDR3 ends, so the germline J gene completes it. The chain uses TRBV31 and TRBJ2-2; TRBD2 might be the D (6 bases). The germline V and J ends were trimmed by 5 bases and 0 bases, with 7 bases remaining between them. Germline CDR1 GKSSPN, CDR2 SITVG. The CDR3 is 13 amino acids. The DNA read from the CDR3 is TGTGCCTGGGACTGGACAAACACCGGG. This gives the protein CAWDWTNTG. The full CDR3 protein reads CAWDWTNTGQLYF. Looking up the rest from reference TRBV31 and TRBJ2-2 gives the full variable domain: AQTIHQWPVAEIKAVGSPLSLGCTIKGKSSPNLYWYWQATGGTLQQLFYSITVGQVESVVQLNLSASRPKDDQFILSTEKLLLSHSGFYLCAWDWTNTGQLYFGEGSKLTVL.

In this sample, this clone turned up many times. Germline and genes here are mouse. This CDR3 is CASSFPGQANSDYTF. The sequenced part of the CDR3 DNA is TGTGCCAGCAGTTTCCCGGGACAGGCAAACTCC. This chain links TRBV14 with TRBJ1-2, with 8 bases matching TRBD1. The CDR3 extends 4 residues past the end of the read, so its final part is completed from the germline J gene. The germline V gene has CDR1 SGHDT and CDR2 FRDEAV. The CDR3 length is 15 residues. Trimming took 1 base from V and 0 from J; bases not matched to a gene: 2.

This clone was observed at least ten times. The gene names here belong to mouse. Partial CDR3 DNA: TGTGCTAGCAGTAGGCCCGGGACTGGGGGGAACTATGCT. The encoded protein is CASSRPGTGGNYA. In full, the CDR3 is CASSRPGTGGNYAEQFF. The chain is built from TRBV17 and TRBJ2-1; 12 bases agree with TRBD2. The CDR3 end falls 4 residues outside the read, so it is completed with the germline J gene. The ends lost 3 bases at V and 1 base at J; junction bases unmatched: 4. The CDR3 runs 17 residues. Germline V gene data show CDR1 as MNHDT and CDR2 as YYDKIL. Combining the CDR3 with reference TRBV17 and TRBJ2-1 gives the whole variable domain DTTVKQNPRYKLARVGKPVNLICSQTMNHDTMYWYQKKPNQAPKLLLFYYDKILNREADTFEKFQSSRPNNSFCSLYIGSAGLEYSAMYLCASSRPGTGGNYAEQFFGPGTRLTVL.

In regard to this clone: Gene labels here are mouse ones. Coverage ceases 4 residues before the CDR3 finishes, and the germline J gene fills in the end. The chain employs TRBV13-3 and TRBJ2-4, with a possible D match to TRBD1 (5 bases). This CDR3 is 14 amino acids long. The V and J ends lost 2 bases and 1 base respectively, with 8 bases between them. Looked up from germline, CDR1 is NNHDY and CDR2 is SYVADS. CDR3 DNA (partial): TGTGCCAGCAGTGACAGGGCCGGTCAAAAC. This encodes CASSDRAGQN. Given in full, the CDR3 is CASSDRAGQNTLYF.

As concerns this clone: The gene names here belong to mouse. The read terminates 4 residues ahead of where the CDR3 ends, so the germline J gene completes it. The chain is built from TRBV19 and TRBJ2-5; TRBD1 might be the D (6 bases). The CDR3 runs 14 residues. V lost 4 bases and J lost 1, with 10 bases in between. From germline, CDR1 is FNHDT and CDR2 SITEND (reference sequence). The CDR3 region is CASSHRADQDTQYF. The sequenced part of the CDR3 DNA is TGTGCCAGCAGTCACAGGGCGGACCAAGAC.

To note about this clone: The gene names given are mouse names. Read coverage stops 4 residues before the CDR3 terminus; the germline J gene supplies the remainder. This sequence joins TRBV19 and TRBJ2-2; no clear D gene. CDR3 length: 15 residues. V lost 2 bases and J lost 1, with 9 bases in between. The V gene's germline CDR1 is FNHDT and CDR2 SITEND (reference sequence). The DNA read from the CDR3 is TGTGCCAGCAGTATGACTCGGAAAAACACCGGG. It encodes CASSMTRKNTG. In full, the CDR3 reads CASSMTRKNTGQLYF.

This clone was seen a handful of times. Gene names are mouse gene names. Sequencing ends 3 residues short of the CDR3 end; the germline J gene provides the rest. V and J are TRBV19 and TRBJ1-6; TRBD1 matches 7 bases. TRBJ1-6 falls under the ORF class, with uncertain function. V shed 5 bases and J 7 bases; nucleotides not matched to a gene: 3. Looked up from germline, CDR1 is FNHDT and CDR2 is SITEND (reference sequence). The length of the CDR3 is 13 residues. Partial CDR3 DNA: TGTGCCAGCAGCAAACAGGGGAATTCGCCC. Encoded protein: CASSKQGNSP. The entire CDR3 protein reads CASSKQGNSPLYF.

This clone was found a few times. The germline and genes are mouse ones. The missing CDR3 end, 4 residues past where the read stops, is filled in from the germline J gene. This rearrangement joins TRBV13-1 to TRBJ2-4; weak D call: TRBD1 (6 bases). Germline CDR1 and CDR2: NSHNY and SYGAGN. V shed 10 bases and J shed 0 bases, with 9 bases lying between them. The CDR3 extends over 12 amino acids. The sequenced part of the CDR3 DNA is TGTGCCCAGGGGCTCAGTCAAAAC. Its translation is CAQGLSQN. The entire CDR3 reads CAQGLSQNTLYF.

In its sample, this clone was seen a few times. Gene names are the mouse ones. Coverage ceases 4 residues before the CDR3 finishes, and the germline J gene fills in the end. The chain uses TRBV31 and TRBJ2-1; TRBD2 might be the D (6 bases). The CDR3 consists of 16 residues. Trimming removed 0 bases at V and 0 bases at J, with 12 bases between. Per germline, CDR1 GKSSPN and CDR2 SITVG. CDR3 DNA, as far as it was read: TGTGCCTGGAGTCTAAGGGACTCCCTTAACTATGCT. It is translated as CAWSLRDSLNYA. The whole CDR3 region reads CAWSLRDSLNYAEQFF.

Worth noting for this clone: Each gene name is a mouse one. The CDR3 protein is CASSPGDNSPLYF. The CDR3 DNA, read in part, is TGTGCCAGCAGCCCAGGGGATAATTCGCCC. The chain has TRBV19 and TRBJ1-6; D perhaps matches TRBD1 (6 bases). The read ends 3 residues early relative to the CDR3; the germline J gene fills the gap. TRBJ1-6 qualifies as an ORF whose function is uncertain. V was pared by 5 bases and J by 5 bases, with 8 bases between. Germline V lookup: CDR1 FNHDT, CDR2 SITEND (reference sequence). The CDR3 extends over 13 amino acids.

Turning to this clone: Gene names are the mouse ones. The read ends 3 residues before the CDR3 terminus; that terminus is restored from the germline J gene. The chain uses TRBV13-1 and TRBJ1-6, with 9 bases identical to TRBD1. TRBJ1-6 counts as an open reading frame of uncertain function. CDR3 length equals 15 residues. The J segment lost 8 bases and the V segment lost 2 bases, leaving 5 bases of the junction unmatched. The germline CDR1 and CDR2 sequences are NSHNY and SYGAGN. CDR3 in amino acids: CASSEQGAIYSPLYF. CDR3 DNA, as far as it was read: TGTGCCAGCAGTGAACAGGGGGCAATATATTCGCCC.

Comments on this clone: Gene names are the mouse ones. CDR3: CASSQAGTGDAEQFF. The DNA read from the CDR3 is TGTGCCAGCAGCCAAGCCGGGACAGGGGATGCT. The chain uses TRBV2 and TRBJ2-1; TRBD1 matches 10 bases. The CDR3 is cut off 4 residues early in the read; its end comes from the germline J gene. CDR1 is LGHNA and CDR2 is YSYQKL in the germline V gene. V gave up 1 base and J gave up 5 bases; unmatched junction bases: 2. The CDR3 sequence is 15 residues long.

This clone turned up a few times. Gene names are the mouse ones. The read stops 4 residues short of the end of the CDR3; the missing end is completed from the germline J gene. The chain links TRBV13-1 to TRBJ2-7, with D unclear. Deletions cut 2 bases from V and 0 bases from J, with 9 bases between. The germline CDR1 and CDR2 sequences are NSHNY and SYGAGN. This CDR3 spans 14 amino acids. The CDR3 DNA, read in part, is TGTGCCAGCAGTGAGAGACAAATCTCCTAT. It translates to CASSERQISY. The CDR3 as a whole reads CASSERQISYEQYF.